The 32 T cell receptor beta chains in this list originate from one sample, sequenced in a study of T cells in Graves' hyperthyroidism and ophthalmopathy (dated by TCRdb to about 2019). Libraries were made using multiplex PCR. Sequencer: Illumina HiSeq 2000. TCR beta CDR3 regions were amplified from RNA transcripts. A first-round RT-PCR of the TCR CDR3 used the HTBI primer set with the Qiagen OneStep RT-PCR kit. TCRdb took the public reads, trimmed them with fastp at Q25, ran MiXCR for clone calling and kept in-frame beta chains. Entries that share a CDR3 protein sequence are merged under the most common genes and DNA. For this sample there are 410,000 or so distinct CDR3 sequences; about 14% appear just once. About 12% of the sample is in the top ten clones. The sample was blood. The receptors here all came from a man younger than 30 with Graves' ophthalmopathy.

In its sample, this clonotype was seen many times. The chain uses TRBV6-2 or TRBV6-3 and TRBJ2-7, with 9 positions matching TRBD2. V lost 4 bases and J lost 6; bases outside the gene matches: 10. CDR1 MNHEY and CDR2 SVGEGT come from the germline V gene. The CDR3 covers 15 residues. CDR3 sequence reads: CASSSGLAGLSEQYF. CDR3 nucleotide sequence: TGTGCCAGCAGTTCGGGGCTAGCGGGACTCTCCGAGCAGTACTTC.

There are many counts of this clonotype. The DNA for the CDR3 is TGTGCCAGCTCTCGTAAATTGGGGGGCGCTTCCTATGGCTACACCTTC. Translation gives CASSRKLGGASYGYTF. This rearrangement joins TRBV7-8 to TRBJ1-2; TRBD1 might be the D (6 bases). Germline lookup yields CDR1 SGHVS and CDR2 FQNEAQ. Trimming removed 8 bases from V and 4 bases from J, with 23 bases in between. This CDR3 is built from 16 residues. Drawing the rest from reference TRBV7-8 and TRBJ1-2, the complete variable domain is GAGVSQSPRYKVAKRGQDVALRCDPISGHVSLFWYQQALGQGPEFLTYFQNEAQLDKSGLPSDRFFAERPEGSVSTLKIQRTQQEDSAVYLCASSRKLGGASYGYTFGSGTRLTVV.

The chain couples TRBV7-9 to TRBJ2-7; 14 bases agree with TRBD2. The CDR3 has 16 residues. Trimming cost V 2 bases and J 9 bases; bases outside gene matches: 9. The germline V gene encodes CDR1 SEHNR and CDR2 FQNEAQ (reference sequence). DNA of the CDR3: TGTGCCAGCAGCTTAACTAGGGGACTAGCGGGAGACGGGCAGTACTTC. It translates to CASSLTRGLAGDGQYF.

The chain uses TRBV29-1 and TRBJ1-2; tentative D call: TRBD1 (5 bases). V was shortened by 0 bases and J by 3 bases, with 11 bases between the two germline ends. The CDR3 spans 14 residues. CDR1 SQVTM and CDR2 ANQGSEA come from the germline V gene. The DNA of the CDR3 is TGCAGCGTTGAAGAGTCCAGGGAGCACTATGGCTACACCTTC. Its protein product is CSVEESREHYGYTF. The full variable domain, in which reference TRBV29-1 and TRBJ1-2 provide the parts outside the CDR3, is SAVISQKPSRDICQRGTSLTIQCQVDSQVTMMFWYRQQPGQSLTLIATANQGSEATYESGFVIDKFPISRPNLTFSTLTVSNMSPEDSSIYLCSVEESREHYGYTFGSGTRLTVV.

This clonotype was counted at least ten times. This chain connects TRBV6-1 to TRBJ1-5, with D perhaps TRBD1 (6 bases). Trimming took 6 bases from V and 7 from J, leaving 13 bases between them. The germline V gene encodes CDR1 MNHNS and CDR2 SASEGT. The CDR3 runs 13 residues. The CDR3 bases are TGTGCCAGCAGACAGGGTGGAGGGCAGCCCCAGCATTTT. Translated: CASRQGGGQPQHF.

This clonotype was seen only a few times. V is TRBV7-2 and J is TRBJ1-2, with 7 bases that match TRBD1. The junction had 9 bases not matched to a gene; V was cut back by 2 bases and J by 6 bases. The CDR3 is 15 residues long. Per germline, CDR1 SGHTA and CDR2 FQGNSA. DNA of the CDR3: TGTGCCAGCAGCTTATTTTCGCAGGGGGTTGATGGCTACACCTTC. Translating gives CASSLFSQGVDGYTF.

This clonotype was recorded a few times. This rearrangement joins TRBV7-3 to TRBJ2-7; possibly TRBD1 for D (6 bases). The CDR3 consists of 15 residues. V shed 5 bases and J shed 7 bases, with 21 bases lying between them. The germline V gene has CDR1 SGHTA and CDR2 FQGTGA. The CDR3 DNA reads as TGTGCCAGCAGCCCCCTGGGGGACATAAGTGGGGAGCAGTACTTC. Protein: CASSPLGDISGEQYF.

This clonotype has at least ten counts. The chain links TRBV29-1 to TRBJ2-3, with 13 bases aligning to TRBD2. Germline assignment: CDR1 SQVTM and CDR2 ANQGSEA. The CDR3 length is 16 residues. V was clipped by 6 bases and J by 3 bases; unmatched bases: 9. The CDR3 spells CSVGGLAGDETDTQYF. For the CDR3, the DNA is TGCAGCGTGGGCGGACTAGCGGGAGACGAAACAGATACGCAGTATTTT.

This clonotype was seen many times. The J gene is TRBJ2-3, the V gene TRBV5-8, with a possible D match to TRBD2 (6 bases). CDR3 size: 15 residues. Germline CDR1 and CDR2: SGHTS and YDEGEE. Between the trimmed V and J ends, which lost 4 bases and 5 bases, there was a span of 17 bases. The DNA of the CDR3 is TGTGCCAGCAGCGGCGGGAACTGGGAAGGAGATACGCAGTATTTT. This encodes CASSGGNWEGDTQYF.

V and J are TRBV15 and TRBJ2-1; D is possibly TRBD2 (6 bases). Germline CDR1 reads LNHNV; CDR2 reads YYDKDF (reference sequence). Trimming left V 0 bases short and J 5 bases short, with 11 bases between. The CDR3 is 15 amino acids. The CDR3 sequence is CATSRDRDWDNEQFF. CDR3 bases: TGTGCCACCAGCAGAGATCGGGACTGGGACAATGAGCAGTTCTTC.

This clonotype has ten or more counts. This chain connects TRBV20-1 to TRBJ2-7, with TRBD2 matching 15 bases. The CDR3 covers 17 residues. The germline V gene has CDR1 DFQATT and CDR2 SNEGSKA (reference sequence). J gave up 0 bases and V 4 bases, and 7 bases lay outside the gene matches. CDR3 region: CSATGTSGRISSYEQYF. The CDR3 bases are TGCAGTGCTACCGGGACTAGCGGGAGGATCAGCTCCTACGAGCAGTACTTC.

This clonotype was counted many times. V gene TRBV20-1 combines with J gene TRBJ2-1; D is possibly TRBD1 or TRBD2 (6 bases each). The CDR3 consists of 11 residues. V shed 5 bases and J shed 9 bases, with 11 bases lying between them. The germline CDR1 and CDR2 sequences are DFQATT and SNEGSKA (reference sequence). The chain's CDR3 is CSALGGTEQFF. The CDR3 coding sequence is TGCAGTGCTCTCGGGGGCACTGAGCAGTTCTTC.

The V and J genes are TRBV18 and TRBJ2-4, with D possibly TRBD1 on 5 matching bases. Germline assignment: CDR1 KGHSH and CDR2 LQKENI. The CDR3 has 17 amino acids. V lost 2 bases to trimming and J lost 1 base, with 15 bases between them. The CDR3 spells CASSPMAGPLAKNIQYF. The CDR3 DNA is TGTGCCAGCTCACCAATGGCAGGGCCGCTCGCCAAAAACATTCAGTACTTC.

This clonotype was observed at least ten times. The rearrangement links TRBV29-1 to TRBJ1-6; 7 nucleotides agree with TRBD1. This CDR3 region has 14 residues. Per the germline V gene, CDR1 is SQVTM and CDR2 is ANQGSEA. J was trimmed by 9 bases and V by 4 bases; bases with no gene match: 9. CDR3 in amino acids: CSVAGQDMGSPLHF. CDR3 nucleotides: TGCAGCGTTGCCGGACAGGATATGGGTTCACCCCTCCACTTT.

This clonotype was seen a few times. The chain is built from TRBV30 and TRBJ2-3; TRBD2 matches 7 bases. Looked up from germline, CDR1 is GTSNPN and CDR2 is SVGIG (reference sequence). The J segment lost 4 bases and the V segment lost 2 bases, leaving 18 bases of the junction unmatched. The CDR3 runs to 18 residues. The CDR3 reads CAWSSSPFGGGMADTQYF. Here the CDR3 DNA reads TGTGCCTGGAGTTCCTCCCCTTTTGGGGGAGGGATGGCAGATACGCAGTATTTT.

The CDR3 region has the DNA TGTGCCAGCAGACCCTATATCGTTGGGGCCCGCACTGAAGCTTTCTTT. Translating it yields CASRPYIVGARTEAFF. J is TRBJ1-1 and V is TRBV6-1, with D possibly TRBD1 on 5 matching bases. The CDR3 has 16 amino acids. Trimming cost V 6 bases and J 4 bases, with 21 bases left between them. Germline CDR1 is MNHNS and CDR2 is SASEGT.

This clonotype appeared many times. The chain combines TRBV5-1 with TRBJ2-7; tentative D call: TRBD1 (6 bases). Germline-derived CDR1 and CDR2 are SGHRS and YFSETQ. The V end lost 2 bases, the J end lost 4 bases, and 13 bases lay between the germline ends. There are 14 residues in the CDR3. Here the CDR3 reads CASSFSTGQYEQYF. The CDR3 bases are TGCGCCAGCAGCTTTAGTACAGGGCAATACGAGCAGTACTTC.

This clonotype was detected ten times or more. The chain is built from TRBV20-1 and TRBJ2-5; 8 positions agree with TRBD1. This CDR3 is built from 12 residues. The V segment lost 6 bases and the J segment 4 bases; nucleotides outside the gene matches: 4. CDR1 is DFQATT and CDR2 is SNEGSKA in the germline V gene (reference sequence). The CDR3 region is CSAGQGAETQYF. CDR3 nucleotides: TGCAGTGCCGGACAGGGAGCAGAGACCCAGTACTTC.

This clonotype has at least ten counts. The J gene is TRBJ2-3, the V gene TRBV11-3, with a weak D call TRBD2 (5 bases). V lost 3 bases and J lost 0, with 19 bases in between. Germline loops: CDR1 SGHNT, CDR2 YENEEA. The length of the CDR3 is 18 residues. CDR3 in DNA: TGTGCCAGCAGCTTCAGGCCCGCCGGTGGGAGTAGCACAGATACGCAGTATTTT. Protein: CASSFRPAGGSSTDTQYF.

This clonotype has ten or more counts. This sequence joins TRBV2 and TRBJ2-3; TRBD2 matches 13 bases. V dropped 6 bases and J dropped 0; count of bases not matched to a gene: 15. Germline CDR1 and CDR2: SNHLY and FYNNEI. The CDR3 runs to 20 residues. Here the CDR3 DNA reads TGTGCCAGCAGCCTCGTACGGCGGACTAGCGGGAGAAAGAGCACAGATACGCAGTATTTT. Its protein is CASSLVRRTSGRKSTDTQYF.

In this sample, this clonotype turned up many times. The J gene is TRBJ2-3, the V gene TRBV5-8; 8 nucleotides match TRBD2. Looked up from germline, CDR1 is SGHTS and CDR2 is YDEGEE. Trimming removed 10 bases from V and 2 bases from J; junction bases left unmatched: 15. There are 16 residues in the CDR3. CDR3 residues: CALSFLAGGATDTQYF. CDR3 DNA sequence: TGTGCCCTCAGCTTCCTGGCGGGAGGAGCCACAGATACGCAGTATTTT.

This clonotype was seen at least ten times. This CDR3 reads CASSQGDWGTDTQYF. CDR3 in DNA: TGTGCCAGCAGCCAAGGAGACTGGGGCACAGATACGCAGTATTTT. The chain employs TRBV3-1 and TRBJ2-3; no firm D call. The germline V and J ends were trimmed by 1 base and 1 base, with 9 bases remaining between them. Germline lookup yields CDR1 LGHDT and CDR2 YNNKEL (reference sequence). This CDR3 spans 15 amino acids.

There are many counts of this clonotype. The chain has TRBV10-3 and TRBJ2-1; TRBD1 agrees at 11 bases. Germline assignment: CDR1 ENHRY and CDR2 SYGVKD. The CDR3 runs to 15 residues. V shed 9 bases and J 8 bases; nucleotides not matched to a gene: 12. The CDR3 DNA reads as TGTGCCATTTATGGCGGACAGGGGGCTATCTATGAGCAGTTCTTC. This codes for CAIYGGQGAIYEQFF.

This clonotype was recorded a few times. A much bigger clone sits one base away, suggesting this may be a read error. The chain couples TRBV7-2 to TRBJ2-5; 13 positions agree with TRBD2. Trimming cost V 1 base and J 5 bases; bases outside gene matches: 4. This CDR3 contains 16 residues. CDR1 SGHTA and CDR2 FQGNSA come from the germline V gene. CDR3 nucleotides: TGTGCCAGCAGCTTAGGACAGACTAGCGGGGGGGAGACCCAGTACTTC. Its protein is CASSLGQTSGGETQYF.

This clonotype was counted many times. This chain uses TRBV24-1 with TRBJ2-7; maybe TRBD1 (6 bases). Trimming left V 5 bases short and J 4 bases short, with 11 bases between. Germline CDR1 reads KGHDR; CDR2 reads SFDVKD. The CDR3 is made up of 13 amino acids. DNA of the CDR3: TGTGCCACCAGTGGTTCCCAGGGGTACGAGCAGTACTTC. Protein: CATSGSQGYEQYF.

This clonotype showed up many times. J is TRBJ2-1 and V is TRBV20-1; 7 nucleotides agree with TRBD2. This CDR3 comprises 15 residues. Germline V CDR1 and CDR2: DFQATT, SNEGSKA (reference sequence). Losses at the gene ends were 4 bases for V and 1 base for J; bases not matched to a gene: 7. The CDR3 here is CSAIHWRESYNEQFF. The CDR3 DNA reads as TGCAGTGCTATCCACTGGCGGGAGTCCTACAATGAGCAGTTCTTC.

This clonotype was picked up many times. V and J are TRBV3-1 and TRBJ2-7; D not resolved. V lost 0 bases, J lost 2 bases, and 8 bases lay in between. CDR3 size: 14 residues. Germline CDR1 LGHDT, CDR2 YNNKEL (reference sequence). The DNA for the CDR3 is TGTGCCAGCAGCCAAGAGGCAGGCCCCTACGAGCAGTACTTC. It yields the protein CASSQEAGPYEQYF.

This sequence joins TRBV7-3 and TRBJ2-5, with 7 bases identical to TRBD2. The CDR3 extends over 15 amino acids. The V segment lost 0 bases and the J segment 3 bases; nucleotides outside the gene matches: 4. Per the germline V gene, CDR1 is SGHTA and CDR2 is FQGTGA. The CDR3 loop is CASSLTMGGKETQYF. In DNA form, the CDR3 reads TGTGCCAGCAGCTTAACGATGGGGGGGAAAGAGACCCAGTACTTC.

This clonotype was observed many times. This chain connects TRBV7-2 to TRBJ1-6, with D perhaps matching TRBD1 (5 bases). Germline V gives CDR1 SGHTA, CDR2 FQGNSA. V was trimmed by 5 bases and J by 9 bases, leaving 17 bases between them. CDR3 length: 15 residues. DNA for the CDR3: TGTGCCAGCAGCCCCGAGGTGGGGGTTGGTTCACCCCTCCACTTT. Amino acids: CASSPEVGVGSPLHF. The entire variable domain, with the rest obtained from reference TRBV7-2 and TRBJ1-6, is as follows: GAGVSQSPSNKVTEKGKDVELRCDPISGHTALYWYRQSLGQGLEFLIYFQGNSAPDKSGLPSDRFSAERTGGSVSTLTIQRTQQEDSAVYLCASSPEVGVGSPLHFGNGTRLTVT.

The gene calls are TRBV20-1 and TRBJ2-2; no reliable D call. CDR3 length equals 12 residues. Germline assignment: CDR1 DFQATT and CDR2 SNEGSKA (reference sequence). Deletions cut 0 bases from V and 3 bases from J, with 2 bases between. The DNA of the CDR3 is TGCAGTGCTAGAGACCACACCGGGGAGCTGTTTTTT. Protein product: CSARDHTGELFF.

This clonotype appeared many times. V usage is TRBV27 and J usage is TRBJ2-7, with 9 bases matching TRBD1. Germline V gene sequence: CDR1 MNHEY, CDR2 SMNVEV (reference sequence). V trimming: 7 bases; J trimming: 5 bases; junction bases outside the gene matches: 9. The CDR3 covers 14 residues. CDR3 nucleotide sequence: TGTGCCAGCACCCTGGGACAGGGCAACCACGAGCAGTACTTC. Translated: CASTLGQGNHEQYF.

The chain combines TRBV6-1 with TRBJ1-1, with a tentative D call TRBD1 (5 bases). The CDR3 is made up of 12 amino acids. Germline V CDR1 and CDR2: MNHNS, SASEGT. With 6 bases removed from V and 5 bases from J, the gap between germline ends came to 10 bases. The CDR3 nucleotides read TGTGCCAGCAGCATCAGGGATACTGAAGCTTTCTTT. It codes for CASSIRDTEAFF.